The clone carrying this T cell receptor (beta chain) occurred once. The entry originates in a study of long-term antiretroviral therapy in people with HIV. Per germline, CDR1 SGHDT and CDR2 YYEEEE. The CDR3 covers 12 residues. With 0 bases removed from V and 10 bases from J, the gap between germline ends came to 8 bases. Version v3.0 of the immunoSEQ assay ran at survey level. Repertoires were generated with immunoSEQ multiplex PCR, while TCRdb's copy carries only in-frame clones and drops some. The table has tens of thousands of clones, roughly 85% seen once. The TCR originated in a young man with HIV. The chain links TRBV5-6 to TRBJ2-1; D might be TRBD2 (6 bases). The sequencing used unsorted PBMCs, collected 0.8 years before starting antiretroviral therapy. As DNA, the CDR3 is TGTGCCAGCAGCTTGGCCGCGGGGGAGCAGTTCTTC. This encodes CASSLAAGEQFF. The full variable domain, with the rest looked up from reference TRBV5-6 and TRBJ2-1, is DAGVTQSPTHLIKTRGQQVTLRCSPKSGHDTVSWYQQALGQGPQFIFQYYEEEERQRGNFPDRFSGHQFPNYSSELNVNALLLGDSALYLCASSLAAGEQFFGPGTRLTVL.